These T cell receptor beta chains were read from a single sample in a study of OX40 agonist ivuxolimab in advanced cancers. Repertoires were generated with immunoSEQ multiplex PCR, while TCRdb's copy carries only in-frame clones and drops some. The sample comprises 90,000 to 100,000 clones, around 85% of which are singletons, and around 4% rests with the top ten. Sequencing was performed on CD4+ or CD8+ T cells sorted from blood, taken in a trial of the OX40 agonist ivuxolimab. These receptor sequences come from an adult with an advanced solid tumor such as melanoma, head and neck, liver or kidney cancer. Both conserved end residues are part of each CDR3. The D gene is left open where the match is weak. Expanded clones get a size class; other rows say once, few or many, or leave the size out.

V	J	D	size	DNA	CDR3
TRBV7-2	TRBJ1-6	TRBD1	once	TGTGCCAGCAGCTTAGAAAAGCCCCGGGACAGCAATTCACCCCTCCACTTT	CASSLEKPRDSNSPLHF
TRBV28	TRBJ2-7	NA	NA	TGTGCCAGCAGTTTATTACGGGACGGCTCCTACGAGCAGTACTTC	CASSLLRDGSYEQYF
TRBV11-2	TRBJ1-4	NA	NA	TGTGCCAGCAGCCCGTGGGACGGCCCTGAAAAACTGTTTTTT	CASSPWDGPEKLFF
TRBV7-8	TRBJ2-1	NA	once	TGTGCCAGCAGCAGCTTTAATGAGCAGTTCTTC	CASSSFNEQFF
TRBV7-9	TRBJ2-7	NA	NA	TGTGCCAGCAGCTTAGCGCCGGGCGAGCAGTACTTC	CASSLAPGEQYF
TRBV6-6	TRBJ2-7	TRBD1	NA	TGTGCCAGCAGAGACGGGACAGGGACGAACGAGCAGTACTTC	CASRDGTGTNEQYF
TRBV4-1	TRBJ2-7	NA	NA	TGCGCCAGCAGCCAAAAACTACAGGGAAGGTACGAGCAGTACTTC	CASSQKLQGRYEQYF
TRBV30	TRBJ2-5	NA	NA	TGTGCCTGGAGCGGAGGGGGGGCCGAGACCCAGTACTTC	CAWSGGGAETQYF
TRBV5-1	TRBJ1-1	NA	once	TGCGCCAGCAGCACCGTGGGGGGTCGGTTCACTGAAGCTTTCTTT	CASSTVGGRFTEAFF
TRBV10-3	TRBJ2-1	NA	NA	TGTGCCATCAGGCCCACCCTGAGCTCCTACAATGAGCAGTTCTTC	CAIRPTLSSYNEQFF